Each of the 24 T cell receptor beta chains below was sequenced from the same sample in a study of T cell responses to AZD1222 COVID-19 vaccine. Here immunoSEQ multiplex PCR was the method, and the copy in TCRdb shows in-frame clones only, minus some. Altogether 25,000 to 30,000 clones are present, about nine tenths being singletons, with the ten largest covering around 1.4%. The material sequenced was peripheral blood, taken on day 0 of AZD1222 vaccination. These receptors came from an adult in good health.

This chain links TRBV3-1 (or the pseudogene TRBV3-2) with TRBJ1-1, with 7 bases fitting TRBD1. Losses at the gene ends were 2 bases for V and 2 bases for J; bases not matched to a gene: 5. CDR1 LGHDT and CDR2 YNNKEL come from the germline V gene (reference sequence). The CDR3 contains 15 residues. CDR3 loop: CASSQMGQPNTEAFF. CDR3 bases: TGTGCCAGCAGCCAAATGGGACAGCCTAACACTGAAGCTTTCTTT.

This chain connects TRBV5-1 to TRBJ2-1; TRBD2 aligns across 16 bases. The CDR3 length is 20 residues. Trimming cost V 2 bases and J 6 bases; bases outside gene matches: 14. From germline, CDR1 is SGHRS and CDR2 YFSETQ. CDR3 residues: CASSLTPGTSGRALGNEQFF. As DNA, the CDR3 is TGCGCCAGCAGCTTAACGCCCGGGACTAGCGGGAGGGCCTTAGGCAATGAGCAGTTCTTC.

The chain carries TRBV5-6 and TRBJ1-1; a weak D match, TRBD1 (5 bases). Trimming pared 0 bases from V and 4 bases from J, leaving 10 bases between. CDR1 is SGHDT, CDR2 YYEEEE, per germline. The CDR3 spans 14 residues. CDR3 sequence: CASSLGQGRTEAFF. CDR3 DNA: TGTGCCAGCAGCTTGGGTCAGGGTCGCACTGAAGCTTTCTTT.

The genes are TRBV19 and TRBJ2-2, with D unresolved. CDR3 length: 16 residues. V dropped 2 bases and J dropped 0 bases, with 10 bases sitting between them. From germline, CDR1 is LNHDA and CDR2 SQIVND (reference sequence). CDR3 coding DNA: TGTGCCAGTAGTATATTTGGCGGTTCGAACACCGGGGAGCTGTTTTTT. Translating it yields CASSIFGGSNTGELFF.

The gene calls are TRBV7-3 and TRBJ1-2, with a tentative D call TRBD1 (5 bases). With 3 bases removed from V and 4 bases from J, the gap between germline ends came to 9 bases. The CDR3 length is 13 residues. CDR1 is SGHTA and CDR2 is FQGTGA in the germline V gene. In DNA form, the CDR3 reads TGTGCCAGCAGCTTGGGGGGTGGCTATGGCTACACCTTC. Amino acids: CASSLGGGYGYTF.

The chain's CDR3 is CGTTKGGHNTEAFF. The CDR3 bases are TGTGGCACGACAAAGGGGGGACACAACACTGAAGCTTTCTTT. V is TRBV19 and J is TRBJ1-1, with D possibly matching TRBD1 (6 bases). Germline V gives CDR1 LNHDA, CDR2 SQIVND (reference sequence). CDR3 length: 14 residues. The whole variable domain, filled in from reference TRBV19 and TRBJ1-1, reads DGGITQSPKYLFRKEGQNVTLSCEQNLNHDAMYWYRQDPGQGLRLIYYSQIVNDFQKGDIAEGYSVSREKKESFPLTVTSAQKNPTAFYLCGTTKGGHNTEAFFGQGTRLTVV.

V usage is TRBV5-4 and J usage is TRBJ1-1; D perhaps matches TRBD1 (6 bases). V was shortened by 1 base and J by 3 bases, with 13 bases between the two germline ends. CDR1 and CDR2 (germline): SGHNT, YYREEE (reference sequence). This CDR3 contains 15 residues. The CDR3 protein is CASSLTGQFYTEAFF. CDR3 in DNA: TGTGCCAGCAGCTTGACCGGACAGTTCTACACTGAAGCTTTCTTT.

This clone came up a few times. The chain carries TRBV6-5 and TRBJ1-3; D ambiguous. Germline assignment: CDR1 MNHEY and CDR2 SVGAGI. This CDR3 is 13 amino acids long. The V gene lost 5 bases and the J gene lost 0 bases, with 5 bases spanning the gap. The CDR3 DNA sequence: TGTGCCAGCAGTCAAAGCTCTGGAAACACCATATATTTT. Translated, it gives CASSQSSGNTIYF.

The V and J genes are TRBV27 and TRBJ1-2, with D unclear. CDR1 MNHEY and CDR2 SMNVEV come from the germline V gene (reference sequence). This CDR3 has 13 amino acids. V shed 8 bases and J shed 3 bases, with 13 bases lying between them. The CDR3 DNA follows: TGTGCCAGCGGCCCTCGAGCCTACTATGGCTACACCTTC. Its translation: CASGPRAYYGYTF.

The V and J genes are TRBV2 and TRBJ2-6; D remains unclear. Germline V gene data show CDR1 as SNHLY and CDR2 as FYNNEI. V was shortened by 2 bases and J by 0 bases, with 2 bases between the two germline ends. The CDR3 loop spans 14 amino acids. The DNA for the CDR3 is TGTGCCAGCAGTGAACTCTCTGGGGCCAACGTCCTGACTTTC. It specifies CASSELSGANVLTF.

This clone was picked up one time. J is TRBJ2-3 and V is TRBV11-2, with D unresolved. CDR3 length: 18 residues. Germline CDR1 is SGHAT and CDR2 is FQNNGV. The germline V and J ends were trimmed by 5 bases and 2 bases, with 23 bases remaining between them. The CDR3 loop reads CASSQKVVSVSHTDTQYF. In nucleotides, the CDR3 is TGTGCCAGCAGCCAGAAAGTTGTCTCAGTCTCTCACACAGATACGCAGTATTTT.

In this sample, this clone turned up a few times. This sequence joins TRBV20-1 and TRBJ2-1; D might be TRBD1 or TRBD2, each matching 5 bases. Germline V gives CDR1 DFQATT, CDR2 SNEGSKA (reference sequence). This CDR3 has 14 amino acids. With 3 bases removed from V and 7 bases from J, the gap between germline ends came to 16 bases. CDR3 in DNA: TGCAGTGCTAGTAGGGGAGCAGGCCCAAATGAGCAGTTCTTC. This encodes CSASRGAGPNEQFF.

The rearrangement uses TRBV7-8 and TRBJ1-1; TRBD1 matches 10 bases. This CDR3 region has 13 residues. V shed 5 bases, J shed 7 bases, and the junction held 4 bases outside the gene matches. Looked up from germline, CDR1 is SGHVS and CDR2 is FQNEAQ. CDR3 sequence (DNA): TGTGCCAGCAGCCACGGACAGGGGGGTGAAGCTTTCTTT. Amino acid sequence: CASSHGQGGEAFF.

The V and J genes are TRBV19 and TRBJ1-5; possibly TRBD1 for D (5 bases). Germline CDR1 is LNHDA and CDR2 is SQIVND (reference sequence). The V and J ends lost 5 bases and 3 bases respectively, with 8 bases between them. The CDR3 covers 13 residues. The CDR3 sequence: CASSVQVNQPQHF. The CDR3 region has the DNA TGTGCCAGTAGTGTACAGGTCAATCAGCCCCAGCATTTT.

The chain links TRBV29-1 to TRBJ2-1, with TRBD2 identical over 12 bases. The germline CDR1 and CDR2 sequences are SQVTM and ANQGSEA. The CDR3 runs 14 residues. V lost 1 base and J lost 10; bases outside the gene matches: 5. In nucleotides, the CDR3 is TGCAGCGTTGAAGGGACTAGCGGGATCCGCGAGCAGTTCTTC. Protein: CSVEGTSGIREQFF.

CDR3 coding DNA: TGTGCCAGCAAAGGGTTGAGTTATGGCTACACCTTC. Its translation is CASKGLSYGYTF. V gene TRBV28 combines with J gene TRBJ1-2; no firm D call. The CDR3 is 12 residues long. Germline loops: CDR1 MDHEN, CDR2 SYDVKM. The V gene lost 7 bases and the J gene lost 5 bases, with 11 bases spanning the gap.

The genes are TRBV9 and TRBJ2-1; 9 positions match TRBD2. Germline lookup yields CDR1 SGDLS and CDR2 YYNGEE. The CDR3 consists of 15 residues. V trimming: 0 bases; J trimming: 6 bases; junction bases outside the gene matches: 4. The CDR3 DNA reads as TGTGCCAGCAGCGTAGAACTAGCGGGCCCCAATGAGCAGTTCTTC. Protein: CASSVELAGPNEQFF.

CDR3 region: CASSPGLAEDYEQYF. Here the CDR3 DNA reads TGTGCCAGCAGCCCGGGACTAGCGGAAGATTACGAGCAGTACTTC. The chain carries TRBV9 and TRBJ2-7, with 11 bases identical to TRBD2. The germline V gene has CDR1 SGDLS and CDR2 YYNGEE. The CDR3 has 15 amino acids. Germline trimming cut 4 bases from V and 4 bases from J; bases unmatched to any gene: 7.

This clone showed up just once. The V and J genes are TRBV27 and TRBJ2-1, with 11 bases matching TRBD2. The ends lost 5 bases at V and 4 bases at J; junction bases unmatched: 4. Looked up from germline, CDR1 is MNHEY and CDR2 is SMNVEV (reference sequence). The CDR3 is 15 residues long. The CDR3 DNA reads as TGTGCCAGCAGTCCGGGGACTAGCGGTTACAATGAGCAGTTCTTC. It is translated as CASSPGTSGYNEQFF.

CDR3 amino acids: CAWSVTGGQPQHF. CDR3 bases: TGTGCCTGGAGTGTAACAGGGGGTCAGCCCCAGCATTTT. The rearrangement links TRBV30 to TRBJ1-5, with TRBD1 matching 8 bases. The V and J ends lost 0 bases and 6 bases, in that order; junction bases with no gene match: 1. This CDR3 region has 13 residues. CDR1 is GTSNPN and CDR2 is SVGIG in the germline V gene (reference sequence).

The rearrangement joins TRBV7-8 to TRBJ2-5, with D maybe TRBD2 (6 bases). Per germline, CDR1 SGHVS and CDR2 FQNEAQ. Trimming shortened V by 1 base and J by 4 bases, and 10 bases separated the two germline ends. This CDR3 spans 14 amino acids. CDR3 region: CASSLGLEGETQYF. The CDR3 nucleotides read TGTGCCAGCAGCTTAGGACTAGAAGGAGAGACCCAGTACTTC.

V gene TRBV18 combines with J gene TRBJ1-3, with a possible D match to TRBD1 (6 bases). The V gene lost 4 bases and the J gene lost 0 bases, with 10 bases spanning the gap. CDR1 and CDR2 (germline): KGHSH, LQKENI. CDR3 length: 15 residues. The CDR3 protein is CASSRDILSGNTIYF. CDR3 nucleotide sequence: TGTGCCAGCTCACGGGACATACTCTCTGGAAACACCATATATTTT.

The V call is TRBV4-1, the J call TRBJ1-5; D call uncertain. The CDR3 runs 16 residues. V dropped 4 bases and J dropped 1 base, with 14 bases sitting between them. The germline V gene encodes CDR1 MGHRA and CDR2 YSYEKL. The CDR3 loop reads CASSPTRGMSNQPQHF. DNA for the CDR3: TGCGCCAGCAGCCCCACGCGCGGGATGAGCAATCAGCCCCAGCATTTT.

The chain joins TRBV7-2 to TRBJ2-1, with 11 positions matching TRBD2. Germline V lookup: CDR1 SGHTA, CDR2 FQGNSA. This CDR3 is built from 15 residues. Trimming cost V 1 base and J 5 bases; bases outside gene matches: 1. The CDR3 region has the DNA TGTGCCAGCAGCTTAGAGGGACTAGCGGACAATGAGCAGTTCTTC. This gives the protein CASSLEGLADNEQFF.